These 18 T cell receptor beta chains share one sample of origin, sequenced in a study of cytomegalovirus exposure and HLA in healthy donors. Primers included in the PCR were 60 Vbeta and 13 Jbeta primers. Assay: immunoSEQ multiplex PCR; the TCRdb copy retains only in-frame clones and omits some. The sample includes fewer than 250,000 clones, around 83% of them seen just once. Sequenced material: PBMCs. The receptors come from a man aged 40-49 years in good health and CMV-seropositive.

This sequence joins TRBV5-1 and TRBJ1-1, with 7 bases fitting TRBD1. The germline gives CDR1 SGHRS, CDR2 YFSETQ. V lost 4 bases to trimming and J lost 0 bases; unmatched junction nucleotides: 3. The CDR3 runs 14 residues. CDR3 region: CASSQQGLNTEAFF. The CDR3 DNA reads TGCGCCAGCAGCCAACAGGGGTTGAACACTGAAGCTTTCTTT.

This clone was found once. This chain uses TRBV7-2 with TRBJ2-7; TRBD2 aligns across 10 bases. Trimming removed 2 bases from V and 5 bases from J; junction bases left unmatched: 3. The CDR3 totals 14 residues. Germline V lookup: CDR1 SGHTA, CDR2 FQGNSA. CDR3 bases: TGTGCCAGCAGCTTACTAGCGGGGGACCACGAGCAGTACTTC. This sequence encodes CASSLLAGDHEQYF.

CDR3 sequence: CASSARAGGPYNEQFF. In DNA, the CDR3 is TGCGCCAGCAGCGCTAGAGCGGGAGGGCCCTACAATGAGCAGTTCTTC. The chain is built from TRBV5-1 and TRBJ2-1, with 10 nucleotides matching TRBD2. V was pared by 4 bases and J by 2 bases, with 6 bases of the junction left unmatched. Germline V lookup: CDR1 SGHRS, CDR2 YFSETQ. The CDR3 consists of 16 residues.

The V and J genes are TRBV5-1 and TRBJ2-5; 7 bases line up with TRBD1. The CDR3 is 13 residues long. CDR1 and CDR2 (germline): SGHRS, YFSETQ. The junction had 2 bases not matched to a gene; V was cut back by 4 bases and J by 2 bases. This CDR3 reads CASSKQGQETQYF. CDR3 coding DNA: TGCGCCAGCAGCAAACAGGGGCAAGAGACCCAGTACTTC. Variable domain in full (rest from reference TRBV5-1 and TRBJ2-5): KAGVTQTPRYLIKTRGQQVTLSCSPISGHRSVSWYQQTPGQGLQFLFEYFSETQRNKGNFPGRFSGRQFSNSRSEMNVSTLELGDSALYLCASSKQGQETQYFGPGTRLLVL.

The rearrangement uses TRBV10-3 and TRBJ1-2; 9 positions match TRBD1. Trimming removed 6 bases from V and 2 bases from J; junction bases left unmatched: 4. This CDR3 comprises 14 residues. Germline lookup yields CDR1 ENHRY and CDR2 SYGVKD. The CDR3 coding sequence is TGTGCCATCAGGCCGGGACAGGGCAACTATGGCTACACCTTC. Translation: CAIRPGQGNYGYTF.

The chain joins TRBV28 to TRBJ1-5, with a possible D match to TRBD1 (5 bases). The CDR3 is 15 residues long. Germline assignment: CDR1 MDHEN and CDR2 SYDVKM. V was cut by 5 bases and J by 5 bases, with 16 bases left in between. The CDR3 is CASSGGGFYDQPQHF. The CDR3 coding sequence is TGTGCCAGCAGTGGGGGGGGGTTCTATGATCAGCCCCAGCATTTT.

V gene TRBV7-9 combines with J gene TRBJ2-2, with TRBD2 matching 8 bases. The CDR3 runs 16 residues. The J segment lost 0 bases and the V segment lost 5 bases, leaving 5 bases of the junction unmatched. The germline V gene encodes CDR1 SEHNR and CDR2 FQNEAQ (reference sequence). CDR3 DNA: TGTGCCAGCAGCGGATTTAGCGGGACGAACACCGGGGAGCTGTTTTTT. Translating gives CASSGFSGTNTGELFF.

The chain has TRBV30 and TRBJ2-7; perhaps TRBD2 as D (6 bases). V was cut by 3 bases and J by 2 bases, with 11 bases left in between. This CDR3 region has 13 residues. Germline V gene sequence: CDR1 GTSNPN, CDR2 SVGIG (reference sequence). As DNA, the CDR3 is TGTGCCTGGAGACCACGGACTACCTACGAGCAGTACTTC. Amino acids: CAWRPRTTYEQYF.

The rearrangement uses TRBV19 and TRBJ2-1; 10 nucleotides align to TRBD2. The CDR3 runs to 17 residues. Germline trimming cut 3 bases from V and 6 bases from J; bases unmatched to any gene: 11. In germline, CDR1 is LNHDA, CDR2 SQIVND (reference sequence). The CDR3 loop reads CASSIIPLSGRANEQFF. The CDR3 coding sequence is TGTGCCAGTAGTATTATCCCCCTGAGCGGGAGGGCCAATGAGCAGTTCTTC.

This chain uses TRBV10-3 with TRBJ1-2; 12 nucleotides agree with TRBD1. Germline lookup yields CDR1 ENHRY and CDR2 SYGVKD. The CDR3 is 14 amino acids. With 2 bases clipped from V and 8 bases from J, the junction kept 3 bases outside the gene matches. DNA of the CDR3: TGTGCCATCAGTGAGGGGGACAGGGGGCGAGGCTACACCTTC. Amino acids: CAISEGDRGRGYTF.

J is TRBJ2-1 and V is TRBV7-8; the match to TRBD1 covers 12 bases. After removal of 3 bases from V and 7 bases from J, the junction contained 13 bases not matched to a gene. The V gene's germline CDR1 is SGHVS and CDR2 FQNEAQ. The CDR3 consists of 18 residues. The CDR3 nucleotides read TGTGCCAGCAGCTTCTGGCCCGGGACAGGGGGCATGAGAAATGAGCAGTTCTTC. The encoded protein is CASSFWPGTGGMRNEQFF.

The chain has TRBV18 and TRBJ1-1, with no clear D. The V gene lost 5 bases and the J gene lost 0 bases, with 7 bases spanning the gap. The CDR3 contains 13 residues. Germline assignment: CDR1 KGHSH and CDR2 LQKENI. DNA of the CDR3: TGTGCCAGCTCATCCGACTTGAACACTGAAGCTTTCTTT. Translation: CASSSDLNTEAFF. Full variable domain (rest looked up from reference TRBV18 and TRBJ1-1): NAGVMQNPRHLVRRRGQEARLRCSPMKGHSHVYWYRQLPEEGLKFMVYLQKENIIDESGMPKERFSAEFPKEGPSILRIQQVVRGDSAAYFCASSSDLNTEAFFGQGTRLTVV.

This rearrangement joins TRBV28 to TRBJ2-7; TRBD2 agrees at 10 bases. Germline V gene lookup returns CDR1 MDHEN and CDR2 SYDVKM. The CDR3 consists of 14 residues. Germline trimming cut 5 bases from V and 6 bases from J; bases unmatched to any gene: 7. CDR3 DNA: TGTGCCAGCAGTCGGACTAGCGGAACTTTCGAGCAGTACTTC. Its protein product is CASSRTSGTFEQYF.

CDR3 sequence (DNA): TGTGCCAGCAGCCCCTCGCGGTCGGCGGCCGGAAACACCATATATTTT. Translated: CASSPSRSAAGNTIYF. The chain combines TRBV9 with TRBJ1-3; the D is unclear. Germline assignment: CDR1 SGDLS and CDR2 YYNGEE. The CDR3 extends over 16 amino acids. Trimming shortened V by 4 bases and J by 4 bases, and 18 bases separated the two germline ends.

The J gene is TRBJ1-4, the V gene TRBV7-8; maybe TRBD1 (5 bases). Looked up from germline, CDR1 is SGHVS and CDR2 is FQNEAQ. V lost 5 bases and J 4 bases, leaving 14 bases between the germline ends. The CDR3 is 15 residues long. CDR3 region: CASSRDSRNNEKLFF. Written as DNA, the CDR3 is TGTGCCAGCAGCAGAGACAGTCGAAATAATGAAAAACTGTTTTTT.

The chain couples TRBV7-9 to TRBJ2-1, with TRBD2 matching over 10 bases. Germline CDR1 and CDR2: SEHNR and FQNEAQ (reference sequence). The ends lost 4 bases at V and 0 bases at J; junction bases unmatched: 0. The CDR3 runs to 15 residues. CDR3 residues: CASSWTSGSYNEQFF. Written as DNA, the CDR3 is TGTGCCAGCAGCTGGACTAGCGGCTCCTACAATGAGCAGTTCTTC.

The rearrangement links TRBV9 to TRBJ2-2, with a tentative D call TRBD2 (5 bases). The V gene's germline CDR1 is SGDLS and CDR2 YYNGEE. CDR3 length equals 14 residues. The V and J ends lost 2 bases and 7 bases respectively, with 12 bases between them. The chain's CDR3 is CASSVKSGGGELFF. CDR3 sequence (DNA): TGTGCCAGCAGCGTCAAAAGCGGAGGCGGGGAGCTGTTTTTT.

The chain uses TRBV6-5 and TRBJ1-2, with D unclear. Germline CDR1 reads MNHEY; CDR2 reads SVGAGI. The CDR3 sequence is 14 residues long. The V and J ends lost 5 bases and 8 bases respectively, with 18 bases between them. The CDR3 spells CASSAGRMAGGYTF. The CDR3 nucleotides are TGTGCCAGCAGTGCGGGTCGAATGGCTGGGGGCTACACCTTC.